This note documents a single T cell receptor beta chain sequence. Its cognate antigen has yet to be identified. Within one base of it there is no much larger clone, and no base qualities were kept. This sample is part of a study of OX40 agonist ivuxolimab in advanced cancers. The study in broad terms: Ivuxolimab, which targeted the costimulatory receptor OX40 (CD134), was an agonistic, fully human IgG2 monoclonal antibody. Intravenous ivuxolimab was administered to patients every 2 weeks at six dose levels: 0.01, 0.1, 0.3, 1.5, 3 and 10 mg/kg. Of the approximately 50 dose-escalation patients, hepatocellular carcinoma was present in about 20, melanoma in roughly 15, renal cell carcinoma in 9 and head and neck cancer in 9. A male proportion of 82.7% and a mean age of approximately 55 years, ranging from roughly 23 to 85, were recorded for the dose-escalation cohort. Prior anti-PD-1, anti-PD-L1 or anti-CTLA-4 therapy was permitted, and checkpoint inhibitors had been received by about 36% of dose-escalation patients. Partial responses occurred in three dose-escalation patients, of whom one had hepatocellular carcinoma and two had cutaneous melanoma. The purpose of peripheral TCRbeta sequencing was to test whether ivuxolimab changed TCR sequence diversity and led to clonal T-cell expansion. The paper reports the monotherapy dose-escalation portion (N of about 51 patients) of the phase I ivuxolimab trial. Study-wide conclusions, independent of this receptor: At doses of 0.1 to 3.0 mg/kg, clonal expansion of both CD4+ and CD8+ blood T cells was observed from baseline to week 6. Low levels of normalized T-cell clonal expansion were also shown by some nonresponding patients. In partial responders in the 0.1-3.0 mg/kg groups, normalized peripheral clonal expansion was found to be among the lowest, especially among CD8+ T cells. Antigen specificity was not determined for the clonally expanded peripheral T cells. After ivuxolimab, CD8+ T cells had more expanded clones than CD4+ T cells on average.

Genomic DNA was isolated from the sorted cells so that the TCRbeta CDR3 region could be sequenced. The immunoSEQ Assay was used for sequencing of TCRbeta CDR3 regions. TCRdb's version of the immuneACCESS table is confined to in-frame rearrangements and falls short of the full clone set. An unresolved V gene accounts for under half of the shortfall where checked; the remainder is of unknown origin. The sample table records about 69,000 clones; more than 75% of these occur just once. The ten largest clonotypes hold 6.1% of the sample. The CDR3 measures 16 amino acids from cysteine to phenylalanine. Of the read, only the CDR3 DNA is kept; its 48 bases are in frame from base 1. The CDR1 and CDR2 encoded by the germline V gene are MDHEN and SYDVKM. The germline V end is reduced by 1 base and the J end by 3 bases; junction bases left unmatched: 6. Patients with autoimmune disease history or receiving systemic immunosuppression were excluded from the trial. Peripheral blood for TCR sequencing was drawn from every dose cohort at baseline, at cycle 4 day 1 and at cycle 7 day 1. The samples were taken from a phase I, first-in-human, multicenter, open-label dose-escalation trial of ivuxolimab. Adults with locally advanced or metastatic melanoma, renal cell carcinoma, hepatocellular carcinoma or head and neck squamous cell carcinoma were enrolled in the trial. Before TCR sequencing, CD4+ and CD8+ T cells were separately sorted from peripheral blood.

Rearrangement joined TRBV28 to TRBJ1-1; TRBD1 agrees with 9 junctional bases. The origin of this receptor is an adult with an advanced solid tumor such as melanoma, head and neck, liver or kidney cancer. The starting material was CD4+ or CD8+ T cells sorted from blood, obtained in a trial of the OX40 agonist ivuxolimab. The CDR3 protein: CASSLSSTGGDTEAFF. The DNA is TGTGCCAGCAGTTTATCCTCGACAGGGGGTGACACTGAAGCTTTCTTT.